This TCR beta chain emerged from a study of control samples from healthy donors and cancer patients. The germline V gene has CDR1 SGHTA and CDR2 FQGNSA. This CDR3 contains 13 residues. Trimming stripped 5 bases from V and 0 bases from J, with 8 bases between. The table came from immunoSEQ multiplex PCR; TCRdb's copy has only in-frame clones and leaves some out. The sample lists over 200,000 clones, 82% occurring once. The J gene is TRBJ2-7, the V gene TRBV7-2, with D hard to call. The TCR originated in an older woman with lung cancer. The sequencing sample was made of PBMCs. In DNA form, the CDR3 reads TGTGCCAGCAGCGAGCGATCCTCCTACGAGCAGTACTTC. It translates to CASSERSSYEQYF.